This T cell receptor beta chain came from a study of cytomegalovirus exposure and HLA in healthy donors. General observations from the study: A reported reduction in N-insertions relative to the roughly 700-donor mean was seen in an Asian-associated ancestry cluster in a later analysis.

PCR employed 60 Vbeta and 13 Jbeta primers. The protocol was immunoSEQ multiplex PCR, while the TCRdb copy is restricted to in-frame clones and leaves out a portion. The table records fewer than 350,000 clones, approximately 90% of them present only once. The germline V gene has CDR1 SNHLY and CDR2 FYNNEI. This CDR3 has 15 amino acids. The J segment lost 6 bases and the V segment lost 4 bases, leaving 7 bases of the junction unmatched. In regard to this clone: Its antigen is still unknown.

The V gene is TRBV2, the J gene TRBJ2-2; 8 nucleotides agree with TRBD2. The TCR comes from a woman in her late teens or twenties in good health and CMV-seronegative. Material for sequencing was PBMCs. CDR3 region: CASSVSGGGAGELFF. The CDR3 nucleotides read TGTGCCAGCAGTGTGAGCGGGGGCGGGGCCGGGGAGCTGTTTTTT.